This TCR beta chain stems from a study of blood T cell repertoires in COVID-19. Clones were read by immunoSEQ multiplex PCR, and TCRdb kept only the in-frame ones, dropping some. The sample has roughly 360,000 clones; around 84% are singletons. This CDR3 is 14 amino acids long. Germline CDR1 and CDR2: MDHEN and SYDVKM. V was trimmed by 2 bases and J by 5 bases, leaving 12 bases between them. Specimen: peripheral blood. This TCR was sampled from a human donor with acute or convalescent COVID-19. The donor label of this sample is uncertain. The chain uses TRBV28 and TRBJ2-5, with D maybe TRBD1 (6 bases). As DNA, the CDR3 is TGTGCCAGCAGTTTACAGGGGACGAAGGAGACCCAGTACTTC. It yields the protein CASSLQGTKETQYF.